The next 24 T cell receptor beta chains were all read from a single sample in a study of blood T cells in healthy people across ages. Primed by a sample-barcoded 5' primer and a J-beta primer mix, a second PCR proceeded for 7 to 11 cycles. TCRdb processed the 5' RACE reads anew with MiXCR; each CDR3 protein has one entry. The sample consists of about 900,000 distinct CDR3 sequences, 40% to 60% of them appearing once. Sequencing was carried out using blood. These receptors came from a young man in good health.

The V gene is TRBV29-1, the J gene TRBJ2-5; the match to TRBD1 covers 8 bases. The end of the DNA fits TRBJ2-7 better, so the J call may be wrong. This CDR3 is 13 amino acids long. The germline gives CDR1 SQVTM, CDR2 ANQGSEA. The CDR3 reads CSVTRQGADEQYF. CDR3 nucleotides: TGCAGCGTTACTCGTCAGGGGGCGGACGAGCAGTACTTC.

As for this clonotype: Just one base apart from a much larger clone, this may be a read error. This chain links TRBV5-5 with TRBJ1-5; 9 bases align to TRBD1. The V gene's germline CDR1 is SGHKS and CDR2 YYEKEE (reference sequence). CDR3 size: 13 residues. The CDR3 region has the DNA TGTGTCAGCAGCGGGACAGGGTCCCAGCCCCAGCATTTT. This encodes CVSSGTGSQPQHF.

Worth noting for this clonotype: A much larger clone differs from this one at a single base, so this may be a read error. The chain carries TRBV4-2 and TRBJ2-5, with 11 bases that match TRBD2. Germline V gene sequence: CDR1 LGHNA, CDR2 YNFKEQ. The CDR3 is made up of 14 amino acids. V shed 8 bases, J shed 11 bases, and the junction held 13 bases outside the gene matches. In DNA form, the CDR3 reads TGTGCCAGCGGCCCCACTAGCGGGGGTTTTGAGCAGTACTTC. The encoded protein is CASGPTSGGFEQYF.

This clonotype appeared a few times. The chain recombines TRBV7-6 with TRBJ1-5; D not resolved. Germline CDR1 is SGHVS and CDR2 is FNYEAQ. The CDR3 has 13 residues. Between the trimmed V and J ends, which lost 1 base and 5 bases, there was a span of 6 bases. The CDR3 bases are TGTGCCAGCAGCTTAGGTATAGATCAGCCCCAGCATTTT. Protein: CASSLGIDQPQHF. The full variable domain, completed using reference TRBV7-6 and TRBJ1-5, is GAGVSQSPRYKVTKRGQDVALRCDPISGHVSLYWYRQALGQGPEFLTYFNYEAQQDKSGLPNDRFSAERPEGSISTLTIQRTEQRDSAMYRCASSLGIDQPQHFGDGTRLSIL.

This clonotype was observed a handful of times. The rearrangement joins TRBV27 to TRBJ1-2; D remains ambiguous. The CDR3 sequence is 15 residues long. Germline V lookup: CDR1 MNHEY, CDR2 SMNVEV (reference sequence). The V end was cut by 1 base, the J end by 7 bases, with 16 bases between. The CDR3 sequence is CASSLLGRGSGGYTF. CDR3 bases: TGTGCCAGCAGTTTATTAGGACGAGGGAGTGGTGGCTACACCTTC.

This chain connects TRBV6-1 to TRBJ2-4; a possible D gene is TRBD1 (6 bases). The J call may be in error: the DNA end matches TRBJ2-5 better. Per the germline V gene, CDR1 is MNHNS and CDR2 is SASEGT. The CDR3 spans 15 residues. CDR3 coding DNA: TGTGCCAGCACCCTAGGGAACAGGGTATCCGAGACCCAGTACTTC. Translating it yields CASTLGNRVSETQYF.

This clonotype showed up just a few times. The chain recombines TRBV11-3 with TRBJ1-1; 7 nucleotides line up with TRBD1. The CDR3 has 14 amino acids. J was trimmed by 1 base and V by 7 bases; bases with no gene match: 6. CDR1 is SGHNT, CDR2 YENEEA, per germline. CDR3 loop: CASKLRTGNTEAFF. Here the CDR3 DNA reads TGTGCCAGCAAACTGAGGACAGGGAACACTGAAGCTTTCTTT. The whole variable domain, remainder taken from reference TRBV11-3 and TRBJ1-1, is EAGVVQSPRYKIIEKKQPVAFWCNPISGHNTLYWYLQNLGQGPELLIRYENEEAVDDSQLPKDRFSAERLKGVDSTLKIQPAELGDSAVYLCASKLRTGNTEAFFGQGTRLTVV.

This clonotype was found a few times. The chain links TRBV7-8 to TRBJ2-3; D is possibly TRBD2 (5 bases). The CDR3 sequence is 17 residues long. Trimming removed 4 bases at V and 2 bases at J, with 19 bases between. Germline CDR1 and CDR2: SGHVS and FQNEAQ. The CDR3 loop is CASSSRTSGEITDTQYF. As DNA, the CDR3 is TGTGCCAGCAGCTCACGGACTTCCGGGGAAATCACAGATACGCAGTATTTT.

This clonotype showed up just once. The chain combines TRBV6-2 or TRBV6-3 with TRBJ2-6, with TRBD1 matching 7 bases. The CDR3 runs 15 residues. Looked up from germline, CDR1 is MNHEY and CDR2 is SVGEGT. With 2 bases clipped from V and 4 bases from J, the junction kept 2 bases outside the gene matches. The CDR3, as DNA: TGTGCCAGCAGTTACACAGGGGTCGGGGCCAACGTCCTGACTTTC. Translation gives CASSYTGVGANVLTF.

The rearrangement uses TRBV30 and TRBJ2-1; TRBD2 matches 11 bases. The V gene's germline CDR1 is GTSNPN and CDR2 SVGIG (reference sequence). V dropped 4 bases and J dropped 7; count of bases not matched to a gene: 3. CDR3 length: 13 amino acids. DNA of the CDR3: TGTGCCTGGACTAGCGGGGGGTTAAATGAGCAGTTCTTC. Its translation: CAWTSGGLNEQFF.

The chain couples TRBV30 to TRBJ1-4, with D possibly matching TRBD1 (6 bases). Germline CDR1 is GTSNPN and CDR2 is SVGIG (reference sequence). V dropped 6 bases and J dropped 8 bases, with 19 bases sitting between them. This CDR3 is built from 14 residues. CDR3 residues: CACYLPGQGEKLFF. The CDR3 bases are TGTGCCTGCTACCTCCCGGGACAAGGGGAAAAACTGTTTTTT.

The V gene is TRBV3-1, the J gene TRBJ2-7, with TRBD2 as a possible D gene (6 bases). In germline, CDR1 is LGHDT, CDR2 YNNKEL (reference sequence). Trimming shortened V by 0 bases and J by 4 bases, and 13 bases separated the two germline ends. There are 15 residues in the CDR3. The CDR3 sequence is CASSQDLAGSYEQYF. In DNA, the CDR3 is TGTGCCAGCAGCCAAGATTTGGCGGGGAGTTACGAGCAGTACTTC.

There are a few counts of this clonotype. The V call is TRBV29-1, the J call TRBJ2-7; 9 nucleotides align to TRBD2. The V gene end was trimmed by 7 bases and the J gene end by 1 base; junction bases not matched to a gene: 5. Germline-derived CDR1 and CDR2 are SQVTM and ANQGSEA. The CDR3 totals 13 residues. The CDR3 protein is CSASTSGSYEQYF. The CDR3 DNA follows: TGCAGCGCCTCGACTAGCGGATCCTACGAGCAGTACTTC.

The chain combines TRBV20-1 with TRBJ2-7; 8 nucleotides align to TRBD1. Germline-derived CDR1 and CDR2 are DFQATT and SNEGSKA (reference sequence). This CDR3 spans 14 amino acids. Trimming at V came to 3 bases and at J to 3 bases, leaving 7 bases not matched to a gene. CDR3 sequence reads: CSASRPGTGYEQYF. In DNA, the CDR3 is TGCAGTGCTAGTAGACCCGGGACAGGCTACGAGCAGTACTTC.

This chain connects TRBV4-2 to TRBJ1-4; the D gene is possibly TRBD1 (5 bases). V was trimmed by 0 bases and J by 4 bases, leaving 9 bases between them. The germline V gene has CDR1 LGHNA and CDR2 YNFKEQ. The CDR3 has 15 residues. The CDR3 sequence: CASSQDGDSNEKLFF. DNA for the CDR3: TGTGCCAGCAGCCAAGATGGTGACAGTAATGAAAAACTGTTTTTT.

This clonotype was found once. A junction boundary mismatches the germline segment, possibly from a read error. This chain uses TRBV7-9 with TRBJ2-3; TRBD1 is a possible D gene (5 bases). CDR3 length equals 14 residues. Per germline, CDR1 SEHNR and CDR2 FQNEAQ (reference sequence). The DNA of the CDR3 is TGTGCCAGCAGCAAAGACGTTAACACAGGTACGCAGTATTTT. Translation gives CASSKDVNTGTQYF.

The chain is built from TRBV6-5 and TRBJ2-5; the match to TRBD1 covers 11 bases. The J call may be wrong; the DNA end is better matched by TRBJ2-7. CDR1 and CDR2 (germline): MNHEY, SVGAGI. CDR3 size: 15 residues. The CDR3 region is CASSYSGTGGNEQYF. CDR3 DNA sequence: TGTGCCAGCAGTTACTCGGGGACAGGGGGAAACGAGCAGTACTTC.

This chain links TRBV7-2 with TRBJ1-4; perhaps TRBD1 as D (5 bases). Germline assignment: CDR1 SGHTA and CDR2 FQGNSA. Trimming took 4 bases from V and 7 from J, leaving 13 bases between them. The CDR3 is made up of 14 amino acids. The DNA of the CDR3 is TGTGCCAGCAGCTCCGGTGGGGGTGGTGAAAAACTGTTTTTT. Protein product: CASSSGGGGEKLFF.

As concerns this clonotype: Mismatch with germline at one junction end may stem from a read error. This chain connects TRBV2 to TRBJ2-1, with 7 bases fitting TRBD1. Looked up from germline, CDR1 is SNHLY and CDR2 is FYNNEI. The CDR3 covers 14 residues. The CDR3, as DNA: TGTGCCAGCAGTAGACAGGGTTCTTACAGTGAGCAGTTCTTC. It is translated as CASSRQGSYSEQFF.

For this clonotype: A read error may be the cause here, since a much bigger clone is one base away. The CDR3 DNA sequence: TGCGCCAGCAGCCGATCGACTAGCGGGATGGGGGATACGCAGTATTTT. This gives the protein CASSRSTSGMGDTQYF. The V gene is TRBV4-1, the J gene TRBJ2-3; TRBD2 matches 11 bases. In germline, CDR1 is MGHRA, CDR2 YSYEKL. This CDR3 has 16 residues. The V and J ends lost 4 bases and 6 bases, in that order; junction bases with no gene match: 9.

This CDR3 reads CASSHYLTDTQYF. The CDR3 DNA sequence: TGTGCCAGCAGCCATTACCTAACAGATACGCAGTATTTT. The V call is TRBV14, the J call TRBJ2-3, with D unclear. V gave up 3 bases and J gave up 3 bases, with 7 bases separating them. Germline CDR1 SGHDN, CDR2 FVKESK. The CDR3 length is 13 residues.

The chain is built from TRBV5-5 and TRBJ1-2; D gene unclear. Germline CDR1 reads SGHKS; CDR2 reads YYEKEE (reference sequence). V was trimmed by 0 bases and J by 5 bases, leaving 11 bases between them. This CDR3 spans 14 amino acids. The CDR3 DNA follows: TGTGCCAGCAGCTTGGTAGGCACCGTATATGGCTACACCTTC. Protein sequence: CASSLVGTVYGYTF.

V and J are TRBV4-3 and TRBJ2-3; the match to TRBD2 covers 10 bases. The J segment lost 6 bases and the V segment lost 0 bases, leaving 12 bases of the junction unmatched. The CDR3 loop spans 18 amino acids. Per germline, CDR1 LGHNA and CDR2 YSLEER. Here the CDR3 DNA reads TGCGCCAGCAGCCAAGATGCGATGGCAGCGGGGGGGCCCGATACGCAGTATTTT. This codes for CASSQDAMAAGGPDTQYF.

This rearrangement joins TRBV29-1 to TRBJ2-7, with 8 nucleotides matching TRBD1. The V and J ends lost 7 bases and 6 bases, in that order; junction bases with no gene match: 14. In germline, CDR1 is SQVTM, CDR2 ANQGSEA. This CDR3 has 14 residues. The CDR3 reads CSAGMDRAGSEQYF. CDR3 DNA sequence: TGCAGCGCAGGAATGGACAGGGCGGGTAGCGAGCAGTACTTC.